This T cell receptor (beta chain) was found in a study of siplizumab effects on memory and regulatory T cells. The study's findings and limits: It seemed that naive T cells were more diverse than memory cells and were major contributors to the alloresponse. Suppressive capability of dividing Tregs from siplizumab cultures went unverified. Alloreactive sequences traceable to unstimulated CD4+ memory cells were significantly reduced by siplizumab. Neither a naive nor a memory phenotype was assignable to roughly 75-96% of proliferating CD4+ or CD8+ clones.

Remarks on this clone: Its antigen remains unidentified.

The CDR3 length is 16 residues. After removal of 5 bases from V and 2 bases from J, the junction contained 10 bases not matched to a gene. The germline V gene encodes CDR1 SGHVS and CDR2 FNYEAQ. TCRdb's copy holds only in-frame clones and misses some; the assay was immunoSEQ multiplex PCR. The profile shows tens of thousands of clones, approximately 93% of them singletons. The sequence was obtained from a human donor in good health. The sample comprised CD8+ T cells sorted from blood. This chain uses TRBV7-6 with TRBJ2-7; 9 bases match TRBD2. CDR3 amino acids: CASSPGLAGDPYEQYF. CDR3 coding DNA: TGTGCCAGCAGCCCCGGTTTAGCGGGAGACCCCTACGAGCAGTACTTC.